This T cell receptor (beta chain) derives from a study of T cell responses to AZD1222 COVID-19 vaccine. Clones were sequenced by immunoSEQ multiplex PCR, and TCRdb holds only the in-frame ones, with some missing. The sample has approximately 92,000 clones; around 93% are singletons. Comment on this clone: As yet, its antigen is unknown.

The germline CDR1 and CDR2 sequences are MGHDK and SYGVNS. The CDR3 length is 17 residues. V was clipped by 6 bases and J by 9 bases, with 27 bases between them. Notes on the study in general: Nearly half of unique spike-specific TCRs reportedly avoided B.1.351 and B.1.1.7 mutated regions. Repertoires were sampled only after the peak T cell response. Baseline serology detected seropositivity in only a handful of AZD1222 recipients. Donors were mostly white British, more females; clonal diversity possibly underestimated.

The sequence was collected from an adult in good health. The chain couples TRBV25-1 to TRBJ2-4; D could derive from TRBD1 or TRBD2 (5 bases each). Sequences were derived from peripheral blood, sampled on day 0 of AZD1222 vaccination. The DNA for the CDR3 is TGTGCCAGCAGCCCCTACAATGAGGGGCCCTCAAGGGTCATTCAGTACTTC. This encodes CASSPYNEGPSRVIQYF.